Below, 26 T cell receptor beta chains from the same sample are listed, as sequenced in a study of T cell responses to AZD1222 COVID-19 vaccine. Libraries were prepared by immunoSEQ multiplex PCR; TCRdb keeps only in-frame clonotypes and omits some of them. Among 90,000 to 120,000 clones listed, about nine tenths were seen once. The sequences come from peripheral blood, collected 28 days after the second AZD1222 dose. The receptors were sampled from an adult who received the AZD1222 COVID-19 vaccine.

The CDR3 spells CASSHASGYNEQFF. CDR3 bases: TGCGCCAGCAGCCACGCATCAGGGTACAATGAGCAGTTCTTC. The rearrangement uses TRBV5-1 and TRBJ2-1; maybe TRBD1 (5 bases). Germline-derived CDR1 and CDR2 are SGHRS and YFSETQ. Trimming left V 4 bases short and J 4 bases short, with 12 bases between. The CDR3 extends over 14 amino acids.

V usage is TRBV4-1 and J usage is TRBJ2-3; D uncertain. Germline V gives CDR1 MGHRA, CDR2 YSYEKL. The CDR3 runs 13 residues. V lost 2 bases and J lost 5, with 8 bases in between. The CDR3 reads CASSQRLRDTQYF. Here the CDR3 DNA reads TGCGCCAGCAGCCAAAGGTTAAGAGATACGCAGTATTTT.

The CDR3 DNA is TGCGCCAGCAGGGGTGGGGACGGATATAATTCACCCCTCCACTTT. Its protein is CASRGGDGYNSPLHF. The chain recombines TRBV5-1 with TRBJ1-6, with D perhaps matching TRBD1 (5 bases). The CDR3 totals 15 residues. The germline V gene has CDR1 SGHRS and CDR2 YFSETQ. Trimming left V 5 bases short and J 4 bases short, with 13 bases between.

This sequence joins TRBV27 and TRBJ2-2; D perhaps matches TRBD1 (5 bases). This CDR3 is built from 12 residues. The V and J ends lost 9 bases and 14 bases respectively, with 19 bases between them. CDR1 is MNHEY and CDR2 is SMNVEV in the germline V gene (reference sequence). The CDR3 sequence: CASGLQASGLFF. The CDR3 DNA follows: TGTGCCAGTGGGTTACAGGCAAGTGGCCTGTTTTTT.

The chain joins TRBV19 to TRBJ1-3, with no clear D. Trimming pared 7 bases from V and 0 bases from J, leaving 10 bases between. There are 14 residues in the CDR3. Germline values: CDR1 LNHDA, CDR2 SQIVND (reference sequence). The CDR3 here is CASNDGPSGNTIYF. The CDR3 nucleotides are TGTGCCAGTAATGATGGGCCCTCTGGAAACACCATATATTTT. Using reference TRBV19 and TRBJ1-3 for the parts outside the CDR3, the full variable domain is DGGITQSPKYLFRKEGQNVTLSCEQNLNHDAMYWYRQDPGQGLRLIYYSQIVNDFQKGDIAEGYSVSREKKESFPLTVTSAQKNPTAFYLCASNDGPSGNTIYFGEGSWLTVV.

This clone appeared a single time. J is TRBJ1-2 and V is TRBV4-3, with D tentatively TRBD1 (5 bases). This CDR3 has 13 amino acids. Germline V gene sequence: CDR1 LGHNA, CDR2 YSLEER. Trimming left V 2 bases short and J 8 bases short, with 12 bases between. The CDR3 coding sequence is TGCGCCAGCAGCCAATCAGGGTTTTACGGCTACACCTTC. This translates into CASSQSGFYGYTF.

J is TRBJ1-2 and V is TRBV5-5; 9 nucleotides line up with TRBD1. The trim removed 4 bases at V and 4 bases at J, leaving 8 bases unmatched. Germline V gene lookup returns CDR1 SGHKS and CDR2 YYEKEE (reference sequence). The CDR3 extends over 15 amino acids. The DNA of the CDR3 is TGTGCCAGCAGCCTTCGACAGGGGGAGGGCTATGGCTACACCTTC. It encodes CASSLRQGEGYGYTF.

CDR3 loop: CASSITITSQETQYF. DNA of the CDR3: TGTGCCAGTAGTATTACCATTACATCTCAAGAGACCCAGTACTTC. This chain connects TRBV19 to TRBJ2-5; D ambiguous. In germline, CDR1 is LNHDA, CDR2 SQIVND (reference sequence). Trimming cost V 3 bases and J 2 bases, with 13 bases left between them. The CDR3 loop spans 15 amino acids.

J is TRBJ1-1 and V is TRBV5-1, with 7 bases that match TRBD1. Germline CDR1 is SGHRS and CDR2 is YFSETQ. The CDR3 covers 16 residues. The J segment lost 4 bases and the V segment lost 3 bases, leaving 12 bases of the junction unmatched. The CDR3 DNA reads TGCGCCAGCAGCTCGAACAGGGGCGCGATCAGCACTGAAGCTTTCTTT. Its protein product is CASSSNRGAISTEAFF. Combining the CDR3 with reference TRBV5-1 and TRBJ1-1 gives the whole variable domain KAGVTQTPRYLIKTRGQQVTLSCSPISGHRSVSWYQQTPGQGLQFLFEYFSETQRNKGNFPGRFSGRQFSNSRSEMNVSTLELGDSALYLCASSSNRGAISTEAFFGQGTRLTVV.

The chain links TRBV6-2 or TRBV6-3 to TRBJ2-2; no clear D gene. The CDR3 is 17 residues long. Germline lookup yields CDR1 MNHEY and CDR2 SVGEGT. Trimming removed 2 bases at V and 1 base at J, with 14 bases between. CDR3 amino acids: CASSYRRITENTGELFF. CDR3 DNA sequence: TGTGCCAGCAGTTACCGCAGAATAACAGAGAACACCGGGGAGCTGTTTTTT.

J is TRBJ2-2 and V is TRBV30; the D gene is possibly TRBD1 (5 bases). V lost 1 base, J lost 6 bases, and 6 bases lay in between. The CDR3 totals 12 residues. In germline, CDR1 is GTSNPN, CDR2 SVGIG (reference sequence). CDR3 in amino acids: CAWSEGPGELFF. The CDR3 DNA reads as TGTGCCTGGAGTGAGGGGCCCGGGGAGCTGTTTTTT.

The chain links TRBV20-1 to TRBJ1-2, with no clear D. CDR3 length: 10 residues. Trimming removed 2 bases from V and 4 bases from J, with 2 bases in between. From germline, CDR1 is DFQATT and CDR2 SNEGSKA (reference sequence). The CDR3 DNA follows: TGCAGTGCTAGAATCTATGGCTACACCTTC. Protein product: CSARIYGYTF.

The chain employs TRBV6-6 and TRBJ2-1, with TRBD2 matching over 8 bases. V lost 4 bases to trimming and J lost 3 bases; unmatched junction nucleotides: 5. Per germline, CDR1 MNHNY and CDR2 SVGAGI (reference sequence). CDR3 length equals 15 residues. The CDR3 spells CASSSTSGNYNEQFF. CDR3 nucleotides: TGTGCCAGCAGTTCCACTAGCGGTAACTACAATGAGCAGTTCTTC.

This clone has just one count. The gene calls are TRBV10-2 and TRBJ1-1; D gene unclear. The CDR3 has 14 residues. Trimming removed 4 bases from V and 4 bases from J, with 13 bases in between. The germline gives CDR1 WSHSY, CDR2 SAAADI. In DNA, the CDR3 is TGCGCCAGCAGTGTTGGGATAGTCGGCACTGAAGCTTTCTTT. Protein product: CASSVGIVGTEAFF.

This clone was observed a few times. The rearrangement uses TRBV6-4 and TRBJ1-2, with a tentative D call TRBD1 (5 bases). CDR1 and CDR2 (germline): MRHNA, SNTAGT. The CDR3 spans 12 residues. The germline V and J ends were trimmed by 2 bases and 6 bases, with 7 bases remaining between them. The CDR3 protein is CASSDARDGYTF. CDR3 nucleotides: TGTGCCAGCAGTGACGCCAGGGATGGCTACACCTTC.

This clone was seen only once. The chain combines TRBV30 with TRBJ1-6, with D unresolved. V was clipped by 5 bases and J by 7 bases, with 12 bases between them. In germline, CDR1 is GTSNPN, CDR2 SVGIG (reference sequence). The CDR3 extends over 13 amino acids. The CDR3 region has the DNA TGTGCCTGGGAGGTCCAGAGAAATTCACCCCTCCACTTT. Its translation: CAWEVQRNSPLHF.

The V call is TRBV7-9, the J call TRBJ1-6; 9 positions agree with TRBD1. After removal of 3 bases from V and 7 bases from J, the junction contained 7 bases not matched to a gene. This CDR3 has 16 amino acids. Looked up from germline, CDR1 is SEHNR and CDR2 is FQNEAQ (reference sequence). DNA of the CDR3: TGTGCCAGCAGCTTGGGGGGACAGGGACCCAATTCACCCCTCCACTTT. Amino acids: CASSLGGQGPNSPLHF.

The V and J genes are TRBV11-2 and TRBJ1-1, with a possible D match to TRBD1 (5 bases). The germline CDR1 and CDR2 sequences are SGHAT and FQNNGV. The germline V and J ends were trimmed by 4 bases and 4 bases, with 25 bases remaining between them. There are 18 residues in the CDR3. In DNA, the CDR3 is TGTGCCAGCAGCTCGATCAAAAGGGAGACAGTTTTGAGCACTGAAGCTTTCTTT. This gives the protein CASSSIKRETVLSTEAFF.

CDR3 DNA sequence: TGTGCCAGTACCTCAGGGGGCATGACCGGGGAGCTGTTTTTT. Its translation: CASTSGGMTGELFF. The chain combines TRBV19 with TRBJ2-2; the match to TRBD1 covers 8 bases. CDR1 is LNHDA, CDR2 SQIVND, per germline (reference sequence). The J segment lost 5 bases and the V segment lost 7 bases, leaving 6 bases of the junction unmatched. The CDR3 totals 14 residues.

This rearrangement joins TRBV9 to TRBJ2-3, with D maybe TRBD1 (6 bases). Germline CDR1 is SGDLS and CDR2 is YYNGEE. The CDR3 runs 16 residues. The V gene lost 0 bases and the J gene lost 4 bases, with 15 bases spanning the gap. The CDR3 region has the DNA TGTGCCAGCAGCGTAGTGGGGGCTCCGGGTGCAGATACGCAGTATTTT. Translation gives CASSVVGAPGADTQYF.

V is TRBV6-2 or TRBV6-3 and J is TRBJ2-7; 10 nucleotides agree with TRBD2. This CDR3 is built from 14 residues. V lost 5 bases, J lost 2 bases, and 3 bases stayed unmatched. Germline values: CDR1 MNHEY, CDR2 SVGEGT. CDR3 sequence (DNA): TGTGCCAGCAGTAGACTAGCGGGTACCTACGAGCAGTACTTC. Its protein product is CASSRLAGTYEQYF.

V gene TRBV10-3 combines with J gene TRBJ1-2; 7 bases are shared with TRBD1. The V gene's germline CDR1 is ENHRY and CDR2 SYGVKD. V trimming: 5 bases; J trimming: 6 bases; junction bases outside the gene matches: 6. This CDR3 has 13 residues. The CDR3 reads CAISKDRLNGYTF. The CDR3 coding sequence is TGTGCCATCAGTAAGGACAGGTTGAATGGCTACACCTTC.

J is TRBJ2-7 and V is TRBV4-2; 7 nucleotides line up with TRBD1. J gave up 2 bases and V 0 bases, and 7 bases lay outside the gene matches. The CDR3 is 16 residues long. The germline gives CDR1 LGHNA, CDR2 YNFKEQ. As DNA, the CDR3 is TGTGCCAGCAGCCAAGAGTCGACAGGGTTTGCCTACGAGCAGTACTTC. It codes for CASSQESTGFAYEQYF.

V is TRBV19 and J is TRBJ2-5; 9 bases are a match to TRBD1. J lost 5 bases, V lost 3 bases, and 4 bases had no gene match. In germline, CDR1 is LNHDA, CDR2 SQIVND (reference sequence). The CDR3 has 14 residues. CDR3 protein: CASSIPGQGETQYF. Here the CDR3 DNA reads TGTGCCAGTAGTATTCCGGGACAGGGCGAGACCCAGTACTTC. The whole variable domain, remainder taken from reference TRBV19 and TRBJ2-5, is DGGITQSPKYLFRKEGQNVTLSCEQNLNHDAMYWYRQDPGQGLRLIYYSQIVNDFQKGDIAEGYSVSREKKESFPLTVTSAQKNPTAFYLCASSIPGQGETQYFGPGTRLLVL.

This clone appeared a single time. V and J are TRBV28 and TRBJ1-5; TRBD1 matches 7 bases. Per the germline V gene, CDR1 is MDHEN and CDR2 is SYDVKM. This CDR3 has 15 amino acids. V lost 5 bases to trimming and J lost 2 bases; unmatched junction nucleotides: 6. CDR3 in DNA: TGTGCCAGCAGTAGCAGGGGGAACGGCAATCAGCCCCAGCATTTT. Translating gives CASSSRGNGNQPQHF. The variable domain in full, completed from reference TRBV28 and TRBJ1-5, reads DVKVTQSSRYLVKRTGEKVFLECVQDMDHENMFWYRQDPGLGLRLIYFSYDVKMKEKGDIPEGYSVSREKKERFSLILESASTNQTSMYLCASSSRGNGNQPQHFGDGTRLSIL.

The chain joins TRBV11-2 to TRBJ2-4, with TRBD2 as a possible D gene (6 bases). The CDR3 is 16 amino acids. Trimming left V 1 base short and J 3 bases short, with 13 bases between. Germline V gene data show CDR1 as SGHAT and CDR2 as FQNNGV. The CDR3 DNA reads TGTGCCAGCAGCTTAGTGGCGGGGATGGGCAAAAACATTCAGTACTTC. It specifies CASSLVAGMGKNIQYF.